This TCR beta chain originates from a study of CD8 T cells in Susac syndrome. cDNA came from around 0.54 to 1 ug RNA primed by random hexamers. Amplification of TCR beta CDR3 was carried out by immunoSEQ multiplex PCR, which covered 54 Vbeta and 13 Jbeta segments. In TCRdb, the immunoSEQ multiplex PCR reads were re-called with MiXCR into one record per CDR3 protein. The sample lists approximately 180,000 distinct CDR3 sequences; 90% to 96% were seen once. In germline, CDR1 is LGHNA, CDR2 YNFKEQ. The ends lost 5 bases at V and 0 bases at J; junction bases unmatched: 8. The length of the CDR3 is 17 residues. Sequencing of TCR beta was undertaken in CD8+ and CD4+ T cells derived from blood.

The TCR sequence derives from a human donor with multiple sclerosis. The chain has TRBV4-2 and TRBJ2-1, with 9 bases fitting TRBD2. The sample comprised CD4+ T cells from PBMCs. CDR3 nucleotides: TGTGCCAGCAGCTCCAATAGCGGGGGTCCCTCCTACAATGAGCAGTTCTTC. Translating it yields CASSSNSGGPSYNEQFF.